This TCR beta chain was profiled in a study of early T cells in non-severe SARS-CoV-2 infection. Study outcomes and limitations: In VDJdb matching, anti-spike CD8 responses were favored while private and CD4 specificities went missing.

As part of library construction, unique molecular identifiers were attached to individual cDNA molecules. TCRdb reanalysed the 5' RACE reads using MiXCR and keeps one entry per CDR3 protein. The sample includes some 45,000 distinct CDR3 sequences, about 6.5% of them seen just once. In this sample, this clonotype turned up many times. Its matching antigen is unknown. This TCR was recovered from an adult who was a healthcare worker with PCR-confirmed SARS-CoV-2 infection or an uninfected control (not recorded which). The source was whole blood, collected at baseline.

The DNA of the CDR3 is TGCAGTGCTAGTCCCGGGTTTGATCAGCCCCAGCATTTT. Its translation is CSASPGFDQPQHF. The rearrangement joins TRBV20-1 to TRBJ1-5; D remains unclear. Trimming left V 3 bases short and J 5 bases short, with 11 bases between. The CDR3 is 13 residues long. The germline V gene encodes CDR1 DFQATT and CDR2 SNEGSKA (reference sequence).